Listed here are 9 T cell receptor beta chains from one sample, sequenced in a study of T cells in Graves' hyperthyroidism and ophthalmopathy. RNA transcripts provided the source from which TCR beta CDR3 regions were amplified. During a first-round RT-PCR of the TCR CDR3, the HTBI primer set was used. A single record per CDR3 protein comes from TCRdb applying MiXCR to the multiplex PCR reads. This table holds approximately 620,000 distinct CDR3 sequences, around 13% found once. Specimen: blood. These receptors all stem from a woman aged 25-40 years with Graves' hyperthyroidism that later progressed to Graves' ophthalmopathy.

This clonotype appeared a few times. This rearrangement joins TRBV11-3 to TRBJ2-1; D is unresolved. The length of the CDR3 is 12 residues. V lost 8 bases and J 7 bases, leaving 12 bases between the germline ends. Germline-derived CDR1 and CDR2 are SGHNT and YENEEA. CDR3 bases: TGTGCCAGCGACCGACTTGATAATGAGCAGTTCTTC. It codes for CASDRLDNEQFF.

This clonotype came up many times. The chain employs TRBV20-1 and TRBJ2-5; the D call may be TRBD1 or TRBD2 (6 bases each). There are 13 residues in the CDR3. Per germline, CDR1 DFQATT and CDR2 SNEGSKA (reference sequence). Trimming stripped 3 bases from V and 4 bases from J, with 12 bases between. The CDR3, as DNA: TGCAGTGCTAGGGGCGGAGGGGGAGAGACCCAGTACTTC. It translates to CSARGGGGETQYF.

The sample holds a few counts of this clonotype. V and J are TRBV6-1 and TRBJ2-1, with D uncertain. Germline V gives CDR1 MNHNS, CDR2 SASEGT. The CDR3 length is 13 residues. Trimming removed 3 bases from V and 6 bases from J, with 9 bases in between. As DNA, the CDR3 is TGTGCCAGCAGTGACATGGTTACCAATGAGCAGTTCTTC. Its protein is CASSDMVTNEQFF.

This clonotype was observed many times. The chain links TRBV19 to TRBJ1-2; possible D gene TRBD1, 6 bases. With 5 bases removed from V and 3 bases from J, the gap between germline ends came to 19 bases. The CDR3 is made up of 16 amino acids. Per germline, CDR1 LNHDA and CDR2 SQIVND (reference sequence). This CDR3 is CASSPSEGGTDYGYTF. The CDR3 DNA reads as TGTGCCAGTAGTCCGAGCGAGGGGGGAACGGACTATGGCTACACCTTC. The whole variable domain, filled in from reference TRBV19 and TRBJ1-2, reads DGGITQSPKYLFRKEGQNVTLSCEQNLNHDAMYWYRQDPGQGLRLIYYSQIVNDFQKGDIAEGYSVSREKKESFPLTVTSAQKNPTAFYLCASSPSEGGTDYGYTFGSGTRLTVV.

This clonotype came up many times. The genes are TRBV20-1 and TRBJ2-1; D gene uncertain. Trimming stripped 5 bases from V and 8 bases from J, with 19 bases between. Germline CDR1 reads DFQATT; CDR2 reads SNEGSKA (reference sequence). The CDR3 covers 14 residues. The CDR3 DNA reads TGCAGTGCTCGAAACCCCAATGGGGTCTATGAGCAGTTCTTC. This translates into CSARNPNGVYEQFF.

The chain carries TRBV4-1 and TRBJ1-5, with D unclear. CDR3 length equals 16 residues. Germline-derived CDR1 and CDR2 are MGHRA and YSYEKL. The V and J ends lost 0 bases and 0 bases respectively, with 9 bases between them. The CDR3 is CASSQEQTISNQPQHF. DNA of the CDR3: TGCGCCAGCAGCCAAGAACAGACTATTAGCAATCAGCCCCAGCATTTT.

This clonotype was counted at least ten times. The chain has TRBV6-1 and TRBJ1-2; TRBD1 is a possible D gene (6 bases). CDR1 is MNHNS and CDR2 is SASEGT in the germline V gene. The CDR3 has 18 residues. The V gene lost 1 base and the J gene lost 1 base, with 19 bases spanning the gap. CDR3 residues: CASSEEGGGAQNNYGYTF. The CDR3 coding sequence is TGTGCCAGCAGTGAAGAGGGGGGAGGGGCCCAGAATAACTATGGCTACACCTTC.

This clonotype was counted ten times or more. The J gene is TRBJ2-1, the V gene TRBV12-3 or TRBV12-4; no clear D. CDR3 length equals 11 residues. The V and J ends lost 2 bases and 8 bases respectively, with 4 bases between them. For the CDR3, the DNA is TGTGCCAGCAGTTTATTCCATGAGCAGTTCTTC. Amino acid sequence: CASSLFHEQFF.

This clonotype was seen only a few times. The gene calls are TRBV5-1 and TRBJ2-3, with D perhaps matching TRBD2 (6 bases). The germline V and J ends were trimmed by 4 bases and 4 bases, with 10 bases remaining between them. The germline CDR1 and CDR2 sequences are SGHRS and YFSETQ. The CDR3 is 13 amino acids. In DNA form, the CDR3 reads TGCGCCAGCAGCGCCCGACTAGCAGATACGCAGTATTTT. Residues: CASSARLADTQYF. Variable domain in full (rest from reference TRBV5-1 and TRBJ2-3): KAGVTQTPRYLIKTRGQQVTLSCSPISGHRSVSWYQQTPGQGLQFLFEYFSETQRNKGNFPGRFSGRQFSNSRSEMNVSTLELGDSALYLCASSARLADTQYFGPGTRLTVL.